This passage covers 8 T cell receptor beta chains from one sample sequenced in a study of T cells in Graves' hyperthyroidism and ophthalmopathy. RNA transcripts were the template for amplifying TCR beta CDR3 regions. Primed by the HTBI set, a first-round RT-PCR was run on the TCR CDR3. TCRdb re-analysed the multiplex PCR reads in MiXCR, keeping a single row per CDR3 protein. Of 500,000 or so distinct CDR3 sequences listed, about 16% were seen once; the top ten hold 25% to 30%. The sequencing sample was made of blood. The receptor source for this set is a woman aged 25 to 45 with Graves' ophthalmopathy.

This clonotype occurred many times. The J gene is TRBJ2-5, the V gene TRBV3-1; no clear D gene. This CDR3 spans 17 amino acids. The germline gives CDR1 LGHDT, CDR2 YNNKEL (reference sequence). The V and J ends lost 1 base and 2 bases respectively, with 17 bases between them. CDR3 sequence reads: CASSQVSVGGEQETQYF. CDR3 nucleotides: TGTGCCAGCAGCCAAGTTTCTGTAGGCGGAGAGCAAGAGACCCAGTACTTC.

In its sample, this clonotype was seen many times. The chain is built from TRBV30 and TRBJ2-7; D unresolved. There are 12 residues in the CDR3. V lost 5 bases to trimming and J lost 4 bases, with 12 bases between them. The germline gives CDR1 GTSNPN, CDR2 SVGIG (reference sequence). The CDR3 nucleotides read TGTGCCTGGGGCCCTAACTTGTACGAGCAGTACTTC. Protein: CAWGPNLYEQYF.

This clonotype was seen at least ten times. The rearrangement joins TRBV7-3 to TRBJ2-3; perhaps TRBD2 as D (5 bases). Germline assignment: CDR1 SGHTA and CDR2 FQGTGA. Trimming took off 5 bases at V and 5 bases at J, with 20 bases between the two ends. The CDR3 runs to 16 residues. The CDR3 bases are TGTGCCAGCAGCCCGTTTAGGGCCTTGGCGGGAGATACGCAGTATTTT. The encoded protein is CASSPFRALAGDTQYF.

This clonotype appeared a few times. The genes are TRBV5-1 and TRBJ2-2; a possible D gene is TRBD1 (6 bases). Per germline, CDR1 SGHRS and CDR2 YFSETQ. V was clipped by 0 bases and J by 5 bases, with 11 bases between them. This CDR3 has 15 amino acids. This chain's CDR3 is CASSLVSGETGELFF. The CDR3 nucleotides are TGCGCCAGCAGCTTGGTTTCAGGGGAGACCGGGGAGCTGTTTTTT.

The chain has TRBV20-1 and TRBJ2-1; 8 positions match TRBD1. The CDR3 runs to 15 residues. Germline CDR1 reads DFQATT; CDR2 reads SNEGSKA (reference sequence). Germline trimming cut 2 bases from V and 8 bases from J; bases unmatched to any gene: 11. The CDR3 region has the DNA TGCAGTGCTAGATCCCCCGGGACAGGCGTCGATGAGCAGTTCTTC. Translated: CSARSPGTGVDEQFF.

This CDR3 is CASSIADPSPLHF. The CDR3 nucleotides read TGTGCCAGCAGCATCGCCGACCCCTCACCCCTCCACTTT. The V call is TRBV5-5, the J call TRBJ1-6; D is ambiguous. The CDR3 extends over 13 amino acids. Per germline, CDR1 SGHKS and CDR2 YYEKEE (reference sequence). Deletions cut 4 bases from V and 10 bases from J, with 12 bases between.

CDR3 region: CAIRDIADTQYF. The CDR3 DNA follows: TGTGCCATCAGGGATATTGCGGATACGCAGTATTTT. The chain recombines TRBV10-3 with TRBJ2-3; D gene uncertain. Looked up from germline, CDR1 is ENHRY and CDR2 is SYGVKD. This CDR3 has 12 amino acids. Trimming pared 6 bases from V and 6 bases from J, leaving 10 bases between.

The chain employs TRBV19 and TRBJ2-1; tentative D call: TRBD2 (6 bases). Looked up from germline, CDR1 is LNHDA and CDR2 is SQIVND (reference sequence). The V gene lost 3 bases and the J gene lost 3 bases, with 15 bases spanning the gap. The CDR3 is 16 residues long. The CDR3 is CASSIFGSGGYNEQFF. CDR3 coding DNA: TGTGCCAGTAGTATTTTCGGGAGCGGAGGCTACAATGAGCAGTTCTTC. The whole variable domain, remainder taken from reference TRBV19 and TRBJ2-1, is DGGITQSPKYLFRKEGQNVTLSCEQNLNHDAMYWYRQDPGQGLRLIYYSQIVNDFQKGDIAEGYSVSREKKESFPLTVTSAQKNPTAFYLCASSIFGSGGYNEQFFGPGTRLTVL.